A selection of T cell receptor beta chains follows, all from one sample in a study of blood T cell repertoires in COVID-19. Sequencing was performed with immunoSEQ multiplex PCR; in TCRdb, only in-frame clones are kept and a portion is missing. The sample lists about 240,000 clones, over 65% occurring once. Sequenced sample: peripheral blood. The receptors come from a woman of 80 years or more with acute or convalescent COVID-19. Each CDR3 is given with its conserved first and last residue. The D gene is left open where the match is weak. Rows may omit the clone size; those that give it use once, few, many or a size class.

j_gene | d_gene | v_gene | abundance | CDR3aa | CDR3nt
TRBJ1-1 | - | TRBV19 | once | CASSYGHRNTEAFF | TGTGCCAGTAGTTACGGACACAGGAACACTGAAGCTTTCTTT
TRBJ2-1 | TRBD2 | TRBV11-2 | - | CASSRMGLAGGYNEQFF | TGTGCCAGCAGTAGAATGGGACTAGCGGGAGGATACAATGAGCAGTTCTTC
TRBJ2-1 | TRBD2 | TRBV5-6 | - | CASSPLTSGAINEQFF | TGTGCCAGCAGCCCCCTGACTAGCGGGGCAATCAATGAGCAGTTCTTC
TRBJ1-5 | - | TRBV6-2/TRBV6-3 | - | CASSPSGGAYQPQHF | TGTGCCAGCAGCCCCAGTGGGGGGGCCTATCAGCCCCAGCATTTT
TRBJ1-6 | - | TRBV7-2 | - | CASSSRTVPNNSPLHF | TGTGCCAGCAGCTCCCGGACAGTCCCTAATAATTCACCCCTCCACTTT
TRBJ1-1 | - | TRBV5-5 | - | CASSLAWANTEAFF | TGTGCCAGCAGCTTGGCCTGGGCGAACACTGAAGCTTTCTTT
TRBJ1-2 | - | TRBV27 | - | CASSLGGSYGYTF | TGTGCCAGCAGTTTAGGGGGGAGCTATGGCTACACCTTC
TRBJ2-2 | - | TRBV5-1 | - | CASSLQGQGGTGELFF | TGCGCCAGCAGCTTACAGGGTCAGGGCGGTACCGGGGAGCTGTTTTTT
TRBJ1-5 | - | TRBV21-1 | few | CASSKKKQGVAQPQHF | TGTGCCAGCAGCAAAAAAAAACAGGGGGTAGCTCAGCCCCAGCATTTT
TRBJ1-4 | TRBD1 | TRBV4-2 | - | CASSRTGVEKLFF | TGTGCCAGCAGCCGGACAGGGGTTGAAAAACTGTTTTTT
TRBJ2-2 | TRBD2 | TRBV9 | few | CASSAAGGPTGELFF | TGTGCCAGCAGCGCGGCGGGAGGTCCCACCGGGGAGCTGTTTTTT
TRBJ2-2 | - | TRBV6-1 | few | CASSEVRVNTGELFF | TGTGCCAGCAGTGAAGTTCGGGTGAACACCGGGGAGCTGTTTTTT
TRBJ1-3 | - | TRBV2 | - | CASRGGTIYF | TGTGCCAGCAGGGGGGGCACCATATATTTT
TRBJ2-2 | - | TRBV29-1 | - | CSVGNTGELFF | TGCAGCGTCGGGAACACCGGGGAGCTGTTTTTT
TRBJ2-7 | - | TRBV5-5 | - | CASSLGGLGRGQYF | TGTGCCAGCAGCCTGGGGGGCCTGGGGCGTGGGCAGTACTTC
TRBJ1-1 | - | TRBV19 | - | CASSYTGNTEAFF | TGTGCCAGTAGTTATACAGGGAACACTGAAGCTTTCTTT
TRBJ1-6 | TRBD1 | TRBV19 | - | CASSPWDSKGSPLHF | TGTGCCAGTAGTCCATGGGACAGTAAAGGGTCACCCCTCCACTTT
TRBJ1-4 | - | TRBV6-6 | - | CASSLYLTGSNEKLFF | TGTGCCAGCAGTCTATATTTAACGGGTTCTAATGAAAAACTGTTTTTT
TRBJ2-3 | TRBD2 | TRBV5-4 | - | CASSPRVPGGSDTQYF | TGTGCCAGCAGCCCCCGGGTCCCGGGGGGTTCGGATACGCAGTATTTT
TRBJ1-3 | - | TRBV27 | - | CASSLSGPSGGGNTIYF | TGTGCCAGCAGTTTATCAGGCCCCTCGGGAGGTGGAAACACCATATATTTT
TRBJ2-2 | TRBD1 | TRBV10-2 | - | CASSEPRTGNTGELFF | TGCGCCAGCAGTGAGCCGCGGACAGGGAACACCGGGGAGCTGTTTTTT
TRBJ2-7 | TRBD2 | TRBV7-9 | - | CASSRGLAYEQYF | TGTGCCAGCAGCAGGGGACTAGCTTACGAGCAGTACTTC
TRBJ1-1 | TRBD1 | TRBV5-1 | - | CASSLGLLGTGSTEAFF | TGCGCCAGCAGCTTGGGCCTATTAGGGACAGGGTCCACTGAAGCTTTCTTT
TRBJ1-1 | - | TRBV30 | - | CAWRVQSPNTEAFF | TGTGCCTGGAGGGTACAGTCCCCGAACACTGAAGCTTTCTTT
TRBJ1-2 | TRBD1 | TRBV29-1 | - | CSARGAESNYGYTF | TGCAGCGCCAGGGGGGCGGAATCGAACTATGGCTACACCTTC
TRBJ2-1 | TRBD1 | TRBV5-1 | - | CASSQRTGGEYNEQFF | TGCGCCAGCAGCCAGCGCACAGGGGGCGAATACAATGAGCAGTTCTTC
TRBJ2-2 | - | TRBV27 | many | CASSLSGTTNTGELFF | TGTGCCAGCAGTCTGTCCGGGACAACGAACACCGGGGAGCTGTTTTTT
TRBJ1-5 | - | TRBV19 | - | CASRPQGQNNQPQHF | TGTGCCAGTAGACCGCAGGGGCAGAACAATCAGCCCCAGCATTTT
TRBJ2-7 | - | TRBV5-1 | few | CASRGPAAGEQYF | TGCGCCAGCAGAGGTCCCGCCGCGGGGGAGCAGTACTTC
TRBJ1-2 | TRBD1 | TRBV6-5 | - | CASQYWTGSDYGYTF | TGTGCCAGCCAGTACTGGACAGGGTCGGACTATGGCTACACCTTC
TRBJ2-2 | TRBD2 | TRBV29-1 | - | CSAGGGGGPTGELFF | TGCAGCGCTGGGGGTGGGGGAGGGCCCACCGGGGAGCTGTTTTTT
TRBJ1-6 | - | TRBV18 | - | CASSLNGVGDSPLHF | TGTGCCAGCTCACTCAACGGGGTTGGGGATTCACCCCTCCACTTT
TRBJ1-2 | TRBD1 | TRBV28 | - | CASSYGQGLYGYTF | TGTGCCAGCAGTTACGGACAGGGGCTCTATGGCTACACCTTC
TRBJ1-5 | - | TRBV2 | - | CASSRGPNNQPQHF | TGTGCCAGCAGTAGAGGGCCCAACAATCAGCCCCAGCATTTT
TRBJ1-2 | - | TRBV9 | - | CASTAGTAANYGYTF | TGTGCCAGCACCGCCGGCACAGCCGCTAACTATGGCTACACCTTC
TRBJ1-6 | TRBD1 | TRBV19 | - | CASSPTRDSSRSPLHF | TGTGCCAGTAGTCCTACCCGGGACAGTTCACGTTCACCCCTCCACTTT
TRBJ1-3 | - | TRBV5-5 | few | CASSSEGNTIYF | TGTGCCAGCAGCTCGGAGGGGAACACCATATATTTT
TRBJ1-6 | - | TRBV5-1 | - | CASSLGPAGAGNSPLHF | TGCGCCAGCAGCTTGGGACCCGCAGGGGCAGGTAATTCACCCCTCCACTTT
TRBJ1-5 | - | TRBV18 | - | CASSPTGDSNQPQHF | TGTGCCAGCTCACCAACCGGGGATAGCAATCAGCCCCAGCATTTT
TRBJ2-1 | TRBD1 | TRBV5-1 | - | CASSSGDRGRYNEQFF | TGCGCCAGCAGCTCCGGGGACAGGGGACGTTACAATGAGCAGTTCTTC
TRBJ2-5 | - | TRBV7-2 | - | CASSFGQQETQYF | TGTGCCAGCAGCTTTGGACAACAAGAGACCCAGTACTTC
TRBJ1-4 | - | TRBV7-9 | - | CASSFDSLATNEKLFF | TGTGCCAGCAGCTTCGACAGCCTTGCAACTAATGAAAAACTGTTTTTT
TRBJ2-7 | TRBD1 | TRBV5-5 | few | CAGSRDRGYEQYF | TGTGCCGGCTCCCGGGACAGAGGCTACGAGCAGTACTTC
TRBJ1-1 | - | TRBV11-2 | - | CASRRAGVANTEAFF | TGTGCCAGCAGGAGGGCAGGGGTCGCGAACACTGAAGCTTTCTTT
TRBJ1-1 | - | TRBV5-1 | - | CASTGQMNTEAFF | TGCGCCAGCACGGGACAAATGAACACTGAAGCTTTCTTT
TRBJ1-2 | - | TRBV7-2 | - | CASTANRANYGYTF | TGTGCCAGCACCGCAAACAGGGCTAACTATGGCTACACCTTC